These 4 T cell receptor beta chains came from one sample sequenced in a study of T-cell memory formation after mild COVID-19. TCRdb reprocessed the 5' RACE reads with MiXCR, giving one entry per CDR3 protein. This table has fewer than 350,000 distinct CDR3 sequences, approximately 8.4% appearing once. Material for sequencing was PBMCs or a T cell subset sorted from them (not recorded which). The source of these receptors is a man younger than 30 who had mild COVID-19 (a few samples of this study predate the infection). Cell type and time point are not known.

This clonotype was observed a handful of times. The J gene is TRBJ1-6, the V gene TRBV2, with 9 bases lining up with TRBD1. The CDR3 totals 13 residues. Trimming took 10 bases from V and 12 from J; bases not matched to a gene: 10. CDR1 and CDR2 (germline): SNHLY, FYNNEI. The DNA of the CDR3 is TGTGCCAACAACCGGGACAGGGTTGAACCCCTCCACTTT. It translates to CANNRDRVEPLHF.

There are many counts of this clonotype. This rearrangement joins TRBV6-2 or TRBV6-3 to TRBJ1-2, with no clear D. With 8 bases removed from V and 0 bases from J, the gap between germline ends came to 10 bases. The CDR3 extends over 13 amino acids. The germline V gene encodes CDR1 MNHEY and CDR2 SVGEGT. CDR3 loop: CASWTLANYGYTF. The CDR3 DNA reads as TGTGCCAGCTGGACGCTAGCTAACTATGGCTACACCTTC.

J is TRBJ2-6 and V is TRBV18, with no clear D. Trimming took off 3 bases at V and 2 bases at J, with 11 bases between the two ends. Germline V gene data show CDR1 as KGHSH and CDR2 as LQKENI. The CDR3 totals 16 residues. CDR3 nucleotide sequence: TGTGCCAGCTCACCGGGCAGAGGTCCTGGGGCCAACGTCCTGACTTTC. Translated, it gives CASSPGRGPGANVLTF.

This chain connects TRBV4-2 to TRBJ2-2; unclear D gene. CDR1 and CDR2 (germline): LGHNA, YNFKEQ. V lost 1 base and J 7 bases, leaving 10 bases between the germline ends. This CDR3 has 14 residues. The CDR3 sequence is CASSQVQDFGELFF. The DNA for the CDR3 is TGTGCCAGCAGCCAAGTTCAGGATTTCGGGGAGCTGTTTTTT.